This T cell receptor beta chain appears in the sequencing data of a study of control samples from healthy donors and cancer patients. V lost 5 bases and J 2 bases, leaving 15 bases between the germline ends. The CDR3 consists of 15 residues. Germline V lookup: CDR1 LNHDA, CDR2 SQIVND (reference sequence). TCRdb's copy holds only in-frame clones and misses some; the assay was immunoSEQ multiplex PCR. The table shows more than 85,000 clones, with roughly 90% occurring only once. The sequence was collected from a woman between 50 and 59 years old in good health. The rearrangement links TRBV19 to TRBJ1-1; maybe TRBD1 (5 bases). Input material: blood. The CDR3 reads CASSPRPDSNTEAFF. The CDR3 bases are TGTGCCAGTAGTCCTCGCCCAGACAGCAACACTGAAGCTTTCTTT.